This TCR beta chain came from a study of shared clonotypes between healthy human individuals. The overall study: Each donor had three CD4 naive, three CD4 memory, two CD8 naive and one CD8 memory plate.

The CDR3 runs 15 residues. Per the germline V gene, CDR1 is MNHEY and CDR2 is SVGAGI. Study-wide points: There were few donors, and this limited the genetic and exposure-history diversity represented. It was anticipated that sequencing depth would influence how many clonotypes donors shared.

Original data processing: Filtering differed because ImmunoSEQ produced junction-only sequences that carried no quality scores. The repertoire was sequenced with immunoSEQ multiplex PCR; TCRdb's copy has only in-frame clones and lacks some. From that table come the V and J calls and clone size; the DNA was used to work out D and trimming. The sample shows about 2,500,000 clones, around nine tenths of them seen only once. A remark on this clone: The antigen remains unidentified.

The V gene is TRBV6-5, the J gene TRBJ2-5; D is unclear. The DNA end favors TRBJ2-7, so the J call may be wrong. The sequenced sample was naive CD4+ T cells sorted from blood. Stated subset: CD45RA+ positively selected. This sequence was found in a man aged 18 to 35 in good health. CDR3 coding DNA: TGTGCCAGCAGGAACATAAAGACCTCCTCCTACGAGCAGTACTTC. This gives the protein CASRNIKTSSYEQYF.